A single sample is the source of the 7 T cell receptor beta chains below, sequenced in a study of T cells after yellow fever vaccination. From the 5' RACE reads, TCRdb called clonotypes with MiXCR, one entry per CDR3 protein. The sample includes a few hundred thousand distinct CDR3 sequences, roughly 17% of them seen just once. The sequenced sample was PBMCs, obtained about 5 days after the first yellow fever vaccination. The receptors originated from a man aged 18-30 years who received the YFV17D yellow fever vaccine.

This clonotype was seen a few times. CDR3 in DNA: TGTGCCAGCAGTGTGGACGTCACCGGGGAGCTGTTTTTT. Its protein is CASSVDVTGELFF. The chain recombines TRBV6-4 with TRBJ2-2; D unresolved. This CDR3 is built from 13 residues. Per the germline V gene, CDR1 is MRHNA and CDR2 is SNTAGT. Trimming stripped 4 bases from V and 4 bases from J, with 7 bases between.

J is TRBJ2-3 and V is TRBV10-3, with a tentative D call TRBD2 (5 bases). The V gene lost 10 bases and the J gene lost 6 bases, with 11 bases spanning the gap. The germline gives CDR1 ENHRY, CDR2 SYGVKD. CDR3 length: 11 residues. The CDR3 DNA reads TGTGCCACGGGATCTAGTGATACGCAGTATTTT. Translating it yields CATGSSDTQYF.

This chain uses TRBV7-8 with TRBJ2-3, with D perhaps TRBD1 or TRBD2 (5 bases each). Trimming left V 1 base short and J 3 bases short, with 14 bases between. The CDR3 is made up of 16 amino acids. Germline V gene data show CDR1 as SGHVS and CDR2 as FQNEAQ. CDR3 region: CASSLEWGRGTDTQYF. In nucleotides, the CDR3 is TGTGCCAGCAGCTTAGAATGGGGCCGCGGGACAGATACGCAGTATTTT.

This sequence joins TRBV12-3 or TRBV12-4 and TRBJ1-2; possibly TRBD1 for D (5 bases). The V end was cut by 2 bases, the J end by 2 bases, with 12 bases between. The CDR3 runs to 15 residues. The DNA for the CDR3 is TGTGCCAGCAGTTTAAGGGACTCGTTAAACTATGGCTACACCTTC. Translated, it gives CASSLRDSLNYGYTF.

A few counts support this clonotype. J is TRBJ1-5 and V is TRBV19; TRBD1 might be the D (5 bases). The CDR3 totals 16 residues. CDR1 is LNHDA and CDR2 is SQIVND in the germline V gene (reference sequence). With 6 bases removed from V and 4 bases from J, the gap between germline ends came to 19 bases. CDR3 DNA: TGTGCCAGTAGGAGAGGGGCAGGGAGTGGGAATCAGCCCCAGCATTTT. It is translated as CASRRGAGSGNQPQHF.

The chain is built from TRBV25-1 and TRBJ2-7; D may be TRBD1 (6 bases). V was clipped by 8 bases and J by 5 bases, with 19 bases between them. The CDR3 is 14 amino acids. Germline CDR1 reads MGHDK; CDR2 reads SYGVNS. The CDR3 DNA sequence: TGTGCCAGCTCACCAACACAGGGAACCGACGAGCAGTACGTC. This codes for CASSPTQGTDEQYV.

This clonotype was detected once. The chain uses TRBV12-5 and TRBJ2-5, with TRBD2 matching over 9 bases. V gave up 7 bases and J gave up 3 bases; unmatched junction bases: 12. The CDR3 extends over 16 amino acids. Per the germline V gene, CDR1 is LGHNT and CDR2 is FRNRAP. Here the CDR3 reads CASDPRASGAEETQYF. CDR3 nucleotide sequence: TGTGCTAGTGACCCGAGGGCTAGCGGGGCCGAAGAGACCCAGTACTTC.